The 15 T cell receptor beta chains presented below share a single source sample, sequenced in a study of cytomegalovirus exposure and HLA in healthy donors. Primers included in the PCR were 60 Vbeta and 13 Jbeta primers. The protocol was immunoSEQ multiplex PCR, while the TCRdb copy is restricted to in-frame clones and leaves out a portion. The sample gives 72,000 or so clones, roughly 74% of which show up once; 7.8% is in the top ten. The sample was PBMCs. The source of these receptors is a young man in good health and CMV-seropositive.

V gene TRBV6-5 combines with J gene TRBJ1-1; 8 positions match TRBD1. The V gene end was trimmed by 4 bases and the J gene end by 1 base; junction bases not matched to a gene: 5. Per the germline V gene, CDR1 is MNHEY and CDR2 is SVGAGI. The CDR3 has 15 residues. The CDR3 is CASSSYGTGNTEAFF. DNA of the CDR3: TGTGCCAGCAGTTCCTACGGGACAGGGAACACTGAAGCTTTCTTT.

This clone was picked up a small number of times. Written as DNA, the CDR3 is TGTGCCAGCAGCCTCGGACTAGCGGGCCCTCAGTACTTC. Encoded protein: CASSLGLAGPQYF. This rearrangement joins TRBV7-8 to TRBJ2-7, with TRBD2 identical over 11 bases. From germline, CDR1 is SGHVS and CDR2 FQNEAQ. The CDR3 is made up of 13 amino acids. The ends lost 5 bases at V and 10 bases at J; junction bases unmatched: 7.

The gene calls are TRBV25-1 and TRBJ1-1, with 7 nucleotides matching TRBD1. V lost 2 bases and J lost 4; bases outside the gene matches: 1. This CDR3 contains 13 residues. Germline lookup yields CDR1 MGHDK and CDR2 SYGVNS. In nucleotides, the CDR3 is TGTGCCAGCAGTGAACCAGGGGGCACTGAAGCTTTCTTT. It specifies CASSEPGGTEAFF.

This rearrangement joins TRBV5-4 to TRBJ1-1; D is possibly TRBD1 (5 bases). Deletions cut 1 base from V and 5 bases from J, with 12 bases between. Germline V CDR1 and CDR2: SGHNT, YYREEE (reference sequence). CDR3 size: 14 residues. The CDR3, as DNA: TGTGCCAGCAGCTTGTTCGGGGGTGGTACTGAAGCTTTCTTT. Its translation is CASSLFGGGTEAFF.

The chain uses TRBV6-6 and TRBJ1-4; D is unclear. The germline CDR1 and CDR2 sequences are MNHNY and SVGAGI (reference sequence). Trimming removed 0 bases at V and 8 bases at J, with 13 bases between. The CDR3 has 15 amino acids. The chain's CDR3 is CASSYSPDSLEKLFF. DNA of the CDR3: TGTGCCAGCAGTTACTCCCCAGACTCCCTAGAAAAACTGTTTTTT.

A word on this clone: A read error may produce the germline difference seen at one junction end. CDR3 coding DNA: TGTGCTAGCAGCTCCGCGGGGGTCAATACCGGGGAGCTGTTTTTT. Its protein product is CASSSAGVNTGELFF. V gene TRBV7-7 combines with J gene TRBJ2-2, with 7 bases that match TRBD2. This CDR3 spans 15 amino acids. The germline gives CDR1 SSHAT, CDR2 FNYEAQ (reference sequence).

This clone has more than one count but fewer than ten. The CDR3 reads CASSEIGTDNSPLHF. The CDR3 DNA follows: TGTGCCAGCAGTGAGATCGGGACAGATAATTCACCCCTCCACTTT. The chain joins TRBV6-1 to TRBJ1-6, with TRBD1 identical over 7 bases. J lost 5 bases, V lost 3 bases, and 4 bases had no gene match. CDR1 and CDR2 (germline): MNHNS, SASEGT. The CDR3 extends over 15 amino acids.

The chain carries TRBV9 and TRBJ2-5; 13 nucleotides agree with TRBD2. The CDR3 length is 15 residues. Germline CDR1 and CDR2: SGDLS and YYNGEE. The J segment lost 5 bases and the V segment lost 0 bases, leaving 1 base of the junction unmatched. The CDR3 sequence is CASSVATSGGETQYF. The CDR3 DNA is TGTGCCAGCAGCGTAGCGACTAGCGGGGGGGAGACCCAGTACTTC.

The genes are TRBV4-1 and TRBJ1-5; no clear D. Germline V gene sequence: CDR1 MGHRA, CDR2 YSYEKL. Trimming removed 0 bases at V and 0 bases at J, with 12 bases between. The CDR3 extends over 17 amino acids. CDR3 DNA: TGCGCCAGCAGCCAAGACACTAGTGGGTATAGCAATCAGCCCCAGCATTTT. Translated: CASSQDTSGYSNQPQHF.

The genes are TRBV29-1 and TRBJ1-3; D perhaps matches TRBD1 (5 bases). The V gene lost 6 bases and the J gene lost 0 bases, with 12 bases spanning the gap. This CDR3 has 14 amino acids. Germline V gene data show CDR1 as SQVTM and CDR2 as ANQGSEA. CDR3 bases: TGCAGCGTCTCGGGGGTCTACTCTGGAAACACCATATATTTT. This encodes CSVSGVYSGNTIYF. The complete variable domain, with remaining parts taken from reference TRBV29-1 and TRBJ1-3, reads SAVISQKPSRDICQRGTSLTIQCQVDSQVTMMFWYRQQPGQSLTLIATANQGSEATYESGFVIDKFPISRPNLTFSTLTVSNMSPEDSSIYLCSVSGVYSGNTIYFGEGSWLTVV.

The rearrangement joins TRBV6-5 to TRBJ2-7, with 10 bases aligning to TRBD1. Germline loops: CDR1 MNHEY, CDR2 SVGAGI. The CDR3 extends over 15 amino acids. Trimming at V came to 2 bases and at J to 6 bases, leaving 7 bases not matched to a gene. The CDR3 nucleotides read TGTGCCAGCAGTTACCGGGACAGGGGCTCAGGCGAGCAGTACTTC. The encoded protein is CASSYRDRGSGEQYF.

The CDR3 reads CSVEARGKAGANVLTF. The CDR3 DNA is TGCAGCGTTGAAGCCAGGGGTAAGGCTGGGGCCAACGTCCTGACTTTC. The rearrangement joins TRBV29-1 to TRBJ2-6; a weak D match, TRBD1 (6 bases). Per germline, CDR1 SQVTM and CDR2 ANQGSEA. This CDR3 spans 16 amino acids. V lost 1 base and J 2 bases, leaving 12 bases between the germline ends.

This chain joins TRBV6-1 and TRBJ1-5; no clear D. V lost 3 bases to trimming and J lost 7 bases, with 16 bases between them. This CDR3 comprises 15 residues. The germline V gene encodes CDR1 MNHNS and CDR2 SASEGT. CDR3 sequence reads: CASSEGGGFKQPQHF. The CDR3 nucleotides are TGTGCCAGCAGTGAGGGAGGAGGATTCAAACAGCCCCAGCATTTT.

The rearrangement joins TRBV10-2 to TRBJ1-1; TRBD1 agrees at 11 bases. The V gene's germline CDR1 is WSHSY and CDR2 SAAADI. After removal of 3 bases from V and 4 bases from J, the junction contained 4 bases not matched to a gene. This CDR3 spans 15 amino acids. The CDR3 coding sequence is TGCGCCAGCAGTGACTGGACAGGGGGCATCACTGAAGCTTTCTTT. As protein: CASSDWTGGITEAFF.

The rearrangement uses TRBV23-1 and TRBJ1-6; D may be TRBD1 (6 bases). TRBV23-1 is known as an ORF, though its function is uncertain. This CDR3 contains 13 residues. The V end lost 6 bases, the J end lost 11 bases, and 14 bases lay between the germline ends. As DNA, the CDR3 is TGCGCCAGCAGCCCAACAGGGATGACACCCCTCCACTTT. Translated: CASSPTGMTPLHF.